This T cell receptor beta chain comes out of a study of blood T cell repertoires in COVID-19. Sequenced by immunoSEQ multiplex PCR; TCRdb stores in-frame clones only, minus some. This table has about 160,000 clones, 88% appearing once. Germline CDR1 reads LGHNA; CDR2 reads YNFKEQ. This CDR3 region has 16 residues. Germline trimming cut 1 base from V and 5 bases from J; bases unmatched to any gene: 10. This rearrangement joins TRBV4-2 to TRBJ2-7; TRBD2 aligns across 8 bases. Material for sequencing was PBMCs or T cells enriched from blood (not recorded which). The source is a woman between 50 and 59 years old who had recovered from COVID-19. CDR3 sequence reads: CASSQGQGGGRDEQYF. The DNA for the CDR3 is TGTGCCAGCAGCCAAGGACAAGGCGGGGGGCGGGACGAGCAGTACTTC.